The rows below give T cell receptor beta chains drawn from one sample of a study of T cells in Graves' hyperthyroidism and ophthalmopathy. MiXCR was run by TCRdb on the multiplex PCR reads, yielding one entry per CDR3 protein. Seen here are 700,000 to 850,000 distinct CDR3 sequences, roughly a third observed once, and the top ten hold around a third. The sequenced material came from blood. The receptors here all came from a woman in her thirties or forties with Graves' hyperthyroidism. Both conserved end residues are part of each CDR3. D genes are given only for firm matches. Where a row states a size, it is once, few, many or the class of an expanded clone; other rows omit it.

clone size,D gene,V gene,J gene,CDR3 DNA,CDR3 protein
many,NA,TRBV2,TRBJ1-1,TGTGCCATCCGAACGGGACTCCGTACGATAGCTTTCTTT,CAIRTGLRTIAFF
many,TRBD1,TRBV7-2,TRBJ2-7,TGTGCCAGCAGCTTATTCAGGGGGATCTCCTACGAGCAGTACTTC,CASSLFRGISYEQYF
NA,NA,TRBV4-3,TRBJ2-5,TGCGCCAGCAGCCAACGACACACGAGGGGGGGAGAGACCCAGTACTTC,CASSQRHTRGGETQYF
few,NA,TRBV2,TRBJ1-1,TGTGCCAGCAGTGCGGCTGTTTTAGAAAACACTGAAGCTTTCTTT,CASSAAVLENTEAFF
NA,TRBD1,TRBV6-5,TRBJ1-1,TGTGCCAGCAGTTACTCGACAGGGGGCGGGAACACTGAAGCTTTCTTT,CASSYSTGGGNTEAFF
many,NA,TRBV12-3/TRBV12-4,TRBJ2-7,TGTGCCAGCACCGGAGACGGCCCGCACTACGAGCAGTACTTC,CASTGDGPHYEQYF
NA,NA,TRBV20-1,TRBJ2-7,TGCAGTGCTAGAGAGTCGGGCAGGGTGTACGAGCAGTACTTC,CSARESGRVYEQYF
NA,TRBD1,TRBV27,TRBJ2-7,TGTGCCAGCAGTCCGTATCGGACAGGGCCTGAGCAGTACTTC,CASSPYRTGPEQYF
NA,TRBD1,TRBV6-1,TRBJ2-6,TGTGCCAGCAGTTACCGCGCCGGGACAGGGTTCTCTGGGGCCAACGTCCTGACTTTC,CASSYRAGTGFSGANVLTF
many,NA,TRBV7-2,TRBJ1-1,TGTGCCAGCAGCTTACGAGGGGTATCTCCTTGGAACACTGAAGCTTTCTTT,CASSLRGVSPWNTEAFF
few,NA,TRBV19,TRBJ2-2,TGTGCCAGTTGGGAAAGGTCGAACACCGGGGAGCTGTTTTTT,CASWERSNTGELFF
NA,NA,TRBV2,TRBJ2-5,TGTGCCAGCAGCCTACAGGGGCGGGGAGAGACCCAGTACTTC,CASSLQGRGETQYF
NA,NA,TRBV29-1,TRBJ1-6,TGCAGCCCCACGGCTAATTCACCCCTCCACTTT,CSPTANSPLHF
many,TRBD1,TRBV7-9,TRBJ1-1,TGTGCCAGCAGTCCCCAGACAGGGATCAACACTGAAGCTTTCTTT,CASSPQTGINTEAFF
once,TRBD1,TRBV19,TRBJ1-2,TGTGCCAGCCACAAAACCGGGACAGGGGACAGCAACACCTTC,CASHKTGTGDSNTF
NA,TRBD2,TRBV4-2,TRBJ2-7,TGTGCCAGCAGCCAAACCAGCCCGGGAGGTCTGAAGACTAGGACGGCCTCCTACGAGCAGTACTTC,CASSQTSPGGLKTRTASYEQYF
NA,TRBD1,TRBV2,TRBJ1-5,TGTGCCAGCAGTAGGGACAGGGTTACCCAGCCCCAGCATTTT,CASSRDRVTQPQHF
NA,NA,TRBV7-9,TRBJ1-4,TGTGCCAGCAGGTCCCCCTCGGGGGGCCGGGAAAAACTGTTTTTT,CASRSPSGGREKLFF
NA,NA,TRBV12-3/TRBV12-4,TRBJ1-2,TGTGCTAGTGGTCAGCTATCGGGGGGGGATGGCTACACCTTC,CASGQLSGGDGYTF
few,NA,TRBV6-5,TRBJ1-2,TGTGCCAGCAGGAAGGACGACAGGACCCTCTATGGCTACACCTTC,CASRKDDRTLYGYTF
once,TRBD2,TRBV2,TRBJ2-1,TGTGCCAGCATTTTGAGGGAGGGAGTCAATGAGCAGTTCTTC,CASILREGVNEQFF
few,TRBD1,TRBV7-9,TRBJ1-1,TGTGCCAGCAGCCCCCGAGACAGGGGGCAAATTGAAGCTTTCTTT,CASSPRDRGQIEAFF
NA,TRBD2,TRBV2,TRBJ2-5,TGTGCCAGCTCCAAAAACGGGGCTAGCGGGGACCAAGAGACCCAGTACTTC,CASSKNGASGDQETQYF
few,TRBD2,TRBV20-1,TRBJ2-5,TGCAGTGCTAGTTCGGGGCTAGCGGGGAAAGAGACCCAGTACTTC,CSASSGLAGKETQYF
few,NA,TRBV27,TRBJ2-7,TGTGCCAGCAGTTCCATAGCCCTGGATGCCGACGAGCAGTACTTC,CASSSIALDADEQYF
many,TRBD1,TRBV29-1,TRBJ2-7,TGCAGCGTTGGACAGGGGTCCTACGAGCAGTACTTC,CSVGQGSYEQYF
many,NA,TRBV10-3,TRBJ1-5,TGTGCCATCAGCAAGGGGGGAGGTAGCAATCAGCCCCAGCATTTT,CAISKGGGSNQPQHF
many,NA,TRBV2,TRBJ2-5,TGTGCCAGCTCAGCTGGGAAAGGGGCAGGGACCCAGTACTTC,CASSAGKGAGTQYF
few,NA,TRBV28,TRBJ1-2,TGTGCCAGCAGTTTGACCATGGCTAGCTATGGCTACACCTTC,CASSLTMASYGYTF
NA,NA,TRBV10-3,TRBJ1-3,TGTGCCATCAGTGACGGGGGCGGTGGAAACACCATATATTTT,CAISDGGGGNTIYF
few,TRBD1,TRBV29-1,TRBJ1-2,TGCAGCGTGCGGGACAGAAACTATGGCTACACCTTC,CSVRDRNYGYTF